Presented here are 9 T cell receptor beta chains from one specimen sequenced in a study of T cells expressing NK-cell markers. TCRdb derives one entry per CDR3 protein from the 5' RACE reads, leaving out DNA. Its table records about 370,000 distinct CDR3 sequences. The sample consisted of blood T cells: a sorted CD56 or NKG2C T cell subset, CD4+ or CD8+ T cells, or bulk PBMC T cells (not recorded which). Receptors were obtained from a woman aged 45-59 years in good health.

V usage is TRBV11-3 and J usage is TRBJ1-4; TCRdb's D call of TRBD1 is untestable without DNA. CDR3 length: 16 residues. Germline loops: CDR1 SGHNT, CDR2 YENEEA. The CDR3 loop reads CASSFQGFGTNEKLFF.

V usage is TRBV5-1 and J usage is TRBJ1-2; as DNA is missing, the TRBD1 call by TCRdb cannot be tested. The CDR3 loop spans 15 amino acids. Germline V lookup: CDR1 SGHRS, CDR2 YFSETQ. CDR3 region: CASSSRPGQPYGYTF.

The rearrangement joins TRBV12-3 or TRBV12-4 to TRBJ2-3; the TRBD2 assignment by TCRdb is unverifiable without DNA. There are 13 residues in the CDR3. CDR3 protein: CASSLPPTDTQYF.

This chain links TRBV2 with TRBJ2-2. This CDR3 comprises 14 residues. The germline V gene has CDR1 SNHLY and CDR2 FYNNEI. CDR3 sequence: CASSRNTNTGELFF. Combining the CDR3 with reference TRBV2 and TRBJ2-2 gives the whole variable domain EPEVTQTPSHQVTQMGQEVILRCVPISNHLYFYWYRQILGQKVEFLVSFYNNEISEKSEIFDDQFSVERPDGSNFTLKIRSTKLEDSAMYFCASSRNTNTGELFFGEGSRLTVL.

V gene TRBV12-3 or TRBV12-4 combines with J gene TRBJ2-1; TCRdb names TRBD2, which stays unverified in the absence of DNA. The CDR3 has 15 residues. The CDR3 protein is CASSLAGGSYNEQFF.

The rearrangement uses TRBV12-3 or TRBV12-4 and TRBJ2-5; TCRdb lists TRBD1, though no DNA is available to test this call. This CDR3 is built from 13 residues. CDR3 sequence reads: CASSGDYQETQYF.

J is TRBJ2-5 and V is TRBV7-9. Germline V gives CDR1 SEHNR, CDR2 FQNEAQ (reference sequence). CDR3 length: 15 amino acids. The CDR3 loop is CASSLGVAFQETQYF.

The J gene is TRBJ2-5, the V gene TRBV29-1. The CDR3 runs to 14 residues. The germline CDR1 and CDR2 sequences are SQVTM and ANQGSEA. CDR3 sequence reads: CSVDAEAGQETQYF.

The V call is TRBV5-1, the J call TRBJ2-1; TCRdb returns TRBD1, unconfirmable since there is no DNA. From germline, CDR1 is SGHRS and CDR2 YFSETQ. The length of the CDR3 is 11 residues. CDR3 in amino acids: CASSERDNLFF.